The TCR beta chain under discussion was sequenced for a study of T cell repertoires in urothelial bladder cancer. The CDR3 has 15 residues. Germline V lookup: CDR1 SGHTA, CDR2 FQGNSA. V shed 4 bases and J shed 7 bases, with 20 bases lying between them. Assay used: immunoSEQ multiplex PCR; TCRdb lists only in-frame clones, some missing. This sample has some 8,600 clones; about 54% occur once, and the top ten carry 32%. Sequencing was performed on tumor-infiltrating cells from bladder cancer. This TCR was sampled from a human donor with urothelial carcinoma. The rearrangement joins TRBV7-2 to TRBJ2-7; tentatively, D is TRBD1 (8 bases). The CDR3 region is CASSSRGTGGGEQYF. CDR3 nucleotide sequence: TGTGCCAGCAGCTCCCGGGGTACAGGGGGAGGGGAGCAGTACTTC. Variable domain in full (rest from reference TRBV7-2 and TRBJ2-7): GAGVSQSPSNKVTEKGKDVELRCDPISGHTALYWYRQSLGQGLEFLIYFQGNSAPDKSGLPSDRFSAERTGGSVSTLTIQRTQQEDSAVYLCASSSRGTGGGEQYFGPGTRLTVT.